The rows below give T cell receptor beta chains drawn from one sample of a study of blood T cell repertoires in COVID-19. Profiled with immunoSEQ multiplex PCR; TCRdb holds only in-frame clones, not every one. The sample has approximately 470,000 clones; around 90% are singletons. Sequencing was performed on PBMCs or T cells enriched from blood (not recorded which). The receptors originated from a woman younger than 30 who had recovered from COVID-19. Each CDR3 is given with its conserved first and last residue. A D gene is named only where the DNA matches it firmly. Some rows mark clone size as missing; the rest say once, few, many or name a class of expanded clone.

TRBV7-7	TRBJ1-6	NA	NA	TGTGCTAGCAGCTTAGGCTTCACAGGGCTCACCTATAATTCACCCCTCCACTTT	CASSLGFTGLTYNSPLHF
TRBV2	TRBJ2-7	NA	TRBD1	TGTGCCAGCAGCGATAGGACAGGGGAATTGGACGAGCAGTACTTC	CASSDRTGELDEQYF
TRBV5-1	TRBJ1-1	once	TRBD1	TGCGCCAGCAGCTCCGGGACAGGGGGCACTGAAGCTTTCTTT	CASSSGTGGTEAFF
TRBV30	TRBJ1-2	NA	NA	TGTGCCTGGAGTGGGGTGAGCACCCCAACTAAAGGCGATGGCTACACCTTC	CAWSGVSTPTKGDGYTF
TRBV2	TRBJ1-1	NA	NA	TGTGCCAGCAGTGAACTAGGGAACACTGAAGCTTTCTTT	CASSELGNTEAFF
TRBV11-2	TRBJ1-2	few	TRBD1	TGTGCCAGCAGCTCGTACAGGGGGCGCGACTATGGCTACACCTTC	CASSSYRGRDYGYTF
TRBV5-5	TRBJ1-4	NA	NA	TGTGCCAGCAGCCTAGACTTGTTCCGAGAAAAACTGTTTTTT	CASSLDLFREKLFF
TRBV2	TRBJ2-1	NA	NA	TGTGCCAGCATTCTGGGCAGGGAATTCGGCTATGAGCAGTTCTTC	CASILGREFGYEQFF
TRBV11-3	TRBJ2-1	NA	NA	TGTGCCAGCAGCTTAGTTCGGGAGGAGCAGTTCTTC	CASSLVREEQFF
TRBV19	TRBJ1-1	few	NA	TGTGCCAGTAGTCCCGGGGTTCCCCTCATGAACACTGAAGCTTTCTTT	CASSPGVPLMNTEAFF
TRBV30	TRBJ1-6	NA	NA	TGTGCCTGGAGTGTGGGTATGGGGGGATCACCCCTCCACTTT	CAWSVGMGGSPLHF
TRBV19	TRBJ1-2	NA	NA	TGTGCCAGTTGGTCGGGGGTCTGGGGTGGCTACACCTTC	CASWSGVWGGYTF
TRBV4-1	TRBJ2-3	NA	NA	TGCGCCAGCAGCCAAGGGTCCCAAGCTCGGCGGGGAGATACGCAGTATTTT	CASSQGSQARRGDTQYF
TRBV19	TRBJ2-2	NA	NA	TGTGCCAGTAGTCCCCACAGTCCCGGGGAGCTGTTTTTT	CASSPHSPGELFF
TRBV6-1	TRBJ2-7	NA	TRBD1	TGTGCCAGCAGTGAAGGAAGGGGACAGGGGAGGGGCGAGCAGTACTTC	CASSEGRGQGRGEQYF
TRBV6-4	TRBJ1-6	once	NA	TGTGCCAGCAGTGATGCCCTAGCGGGTTCACCCCTCCACTTT	CASSDALAGSPLHF
TRBV28	TRBJ1-5	NA	NA	TGTGCCAGCAGCCCCCCGGACACCATGGGACAGCCCCAGCATTTT	CASSPPDTMGQPQHF
TRBV28	TRBJ2-1	NA	TRBD2	TGTGCCAGCAGTGAAACCGGGACTAGCGGGGTCAGGGAGCAGTTCTTC	CASSETGTSGVREQFF
TRBV5-4	TRBJ2-5	NA	TRBD2	TGTGCCAGCAGCTTCCTAGCGGGCTACCAAGAGACCCAGTACTTC	CASSFLAGYQETQYF
TRBV2	TRBJ2-5	NA	NA	TGTGCCAGCAGTGTCATGAGACTAGGTACAGCAGAGACCCAGTACTTC	CASSVMRLGTAETQYF
TRBV14	TRBJ1-2	NA	TRBD1	TGTGCCAGCAGCCGACTATCACAGGGGAAATCAAACTATGGCTACACCTTC	CASSRLSQGKSNYGYTF
TRBV6-5	TRBJ2-5	NA	NA	TGTGCCAGCAGTCGACAGCCCAGGGAGACCCAGTACTTC	CASSRQPRETQYF
TRBV2	TRBJ1-1	NA	TRBD1	TGTGCCAGCATATGGGACAGGGGATTGAACACTGAAGCTTTCTTT	CASIWDRGLNTEAFF
TRBV10-2	TRBJ1-1	NA	NA	TGCGCCAGCAGTTTAAGGAGGGAGAGTGAAGCTTTCTTT	CASSLRRESEAFF